This is a list of T cell receptor beta chains from one sample in a study of T-cell memory formation after mild COVID-19. TCRdb re-derived calls from the 5' RACE reads in MiXCR, one entry per CDR3 protein. The sample contains about 390,000 distinct CDR3 sequences, 20% to 25% of which appear only once. Sequenced: PBMCs or a T cell subset sorted from them (not recorded which). The receptors shown here come from an adult woman who had mild COVID-19 (a few samples of this study predate the infection). Cell type and time point are not known. The CDR3 runs from the conserved cysteine through the conserved F or W. The D gene is left open where the match is weak.

d_call | j_call | v_call | cdr3_aa
NA | TRBJ2-2 | TRBV12-3/TRBV12-4 | CASSFRQGWELFF
NA | TRBJ2-1 | TRBV5-1 | CASSEGYEQFF
NA | TRBJ2-1 | TRBV20-1 | CSARYELNEQFF
NA | TRBJ1-2 | TRBV19 | CASSGQRPSANYGYTF
NA | TRBJ1-1 | TRBV6-4 | CASSDSWSSEAFF
NA | TRBJ1-5 | TRBV7-2 | CASSLGVGPQHF
NA | TRBJ1-6 | TRBV7-9 | CASSRGINSPLHF
NA | TRBJ2-2 | TRBV13 | CASSLSPVRELFF
TRBD2 | TRBJ2-3 | TRBV3-1 | CASSQGGSGGTADTQYF
TRBD2 | TRBJ2-1 | TRBV20-1 | CSASLLAAEQFF
TRBD2 | TRBJ2-1 | TRBV5-1 | CASSLRGTSGRLTNEQFF
NA | TRBJ1-2 | TRBV27 | CASTPTPQSNGYTF
TRBD1 | TRBJ1-2 | TRBV18 | CASSATGEFNYGYTF
NA | TRBJ1-6 | TRBV9 | CASSVDAGESLHF
TRBD1 | TRBJ2-1 | TRBV19 | CASRGMDRVPNEQFF
NA | TRBJ1-6 | TRBV6-5 | CASSDRSYNSPLHF
NA | TRBJ1-1 | TRBV20-1 | CSARETAEGFNTEAFF
NA | TRBJ1-5 | TRBV2 | CASSEAWVHPAQHF
NA | TRBJ2-1 | TRBV6-5 | CASETASLNEQFF
NA | TRBJ2-7 | TRBV24-1 | CATSDSGTGEREQYF
NA | TRBJ1-2 | TRBV11-2 | CASSFIGGYTF
NA | TRBJ1-1 | TRBV5-4 | CASSSTGIFVTEAFF
TRBD2 | TRBJ2-3 | TRBV5-5 | CASSLLGSGGADTQYF
TRBD1 | TRBJ2-3 | TRBV9 | CASSVDRGADTQYF
NA | TRBJ2-1 | TRBV12-3/TRBV12-4 | CASRVYNEQFF
TRBD1 | TRBJ1-2 | TRBV2 | CAIHRTGPMNYGYTF
TRBD1 | TRBJ2-3 | TRBV2 | CASNPTGGPTDTQYF
NA | TRBJ2-1 | TRBV14 | CASSLLREQFF
NA | TRBJ1-1 | TRBV5-1 | CASSLEGRATEAFF
TRBD1 | TRBJ2-7 | TRBV6-4 | CASSDSRGRGPSYEQYF
NA | TRBJ2-5 | TRBV5-1 | CASSLPGAETQYF
TRBD2 | TRBJ2-1 | TRBV5-1 | CASVQGSGIINEQFF
TRBD1 | TRBJ1-4 | TRBV4-1 | CASSLSFSTGGFEKLFF
NA | TRBJ2-3 | TRBV9 | CASHPAGTDTQYF
NA | TRBJ2-7 | TRBV12-3/TRBV12-4 | CASSFAGLHEQYF
NA | TRBJ2-1 | TRBV20-1 | CSARTTRDFRLQWGQFF
TRBD2 | TRBJ2-3 | TRBV9 | CASSVSGRGTDTQYF
NA | TRBJ2-7 | TRBV6-5 | CATGVGHEQYF
TRBD1 | TRBJ2-5 | TRBV9 | CASSASGTDVETQYF
TRBD1 | TRBJ1-3 | TRBV6-6 | CASSYSDRGTGNTIYF
NA | TRBJ2-5 | TRBV5-1 | CASSATPGQRETQYF
NA | TRBJ1-2 | TRBV5-1 | CASSVDGGWYGYTF
NA | TRBJ2-3 | TRBV12-3/TRBV12-4 | CASSFGDTSTDTQYF
NA | TRBJ1-1 | TRBV30 | CAWSVSIGPGAFF
TRBD1 | TRBJ2-2 | TRBV28 | CASYQGVSTGELFF
NA | TRBJ2-2 | TRBV11-1 | CASSLISMNTGELFF
TRBD2 | TRBJ2-1 | TRBV7-9 | CASSSPTSGRYDEQFF
TRBD1 | TRBJ1-1 | TRBV5-5 | CASSPGQGTVRSEAFF
NA | TRBJ2-7 | TRBV12-3/TRBV12-4 | CASSLEGGNAYEQYF
TRBD2 | TRBJ2-7 | TRBV7-2 | CASSLQAGFSYEQYF
TRBD1 | TRBJ1-4 | TRBV12-3/TRBV12-4 | CASTLSGQGGEKLFF
TRBD2 | TRBJ2-5 | TRBV6-2/TRBV6-3 | CASSPTAGVGGETQSF
TRBD2 | TRBJ2-3 | TRBV7-6 | CASSSRTSGSGPDTQYF
TRBD1 | TRBJ2-3 | TRBV20-1 | CSASDTGTGGTDTQYF
NA | TRBJ1-5 | TRBV7-9 | CASSLKEANGQPQHF
TRBD2 | TRBJ2-7 | TRBV15 | CATSSGGGLALEQYF
NA | TRBJ2-1 | TRBV7-9 | CASSYSGLNNEQFF
TRBD1 | TRBJ1-5 | TRBV30 | CAWSARQGYNQPQHF
NA | TRBJ1-5 | TRBV4-1 | CASSQEGRGRGNQPQHF